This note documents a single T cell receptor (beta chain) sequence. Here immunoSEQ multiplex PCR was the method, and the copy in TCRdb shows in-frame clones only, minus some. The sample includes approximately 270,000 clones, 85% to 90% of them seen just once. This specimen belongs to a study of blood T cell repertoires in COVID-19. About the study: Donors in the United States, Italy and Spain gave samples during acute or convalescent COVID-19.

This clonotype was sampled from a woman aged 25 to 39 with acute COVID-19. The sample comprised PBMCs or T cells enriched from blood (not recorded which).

In nucleotides, the CDR3 is TGTGCCAGCAGACCCCAGGCGTCGGCGGAAAAACTGTTTTTT. Its protein product is CASRPQASAEKLFF. The chain has TRBV2 and TRBJ1-4, with unresolved D. The CDR3 has 14 residues. The V gene's germline CDR1 is SNHLY and CDR2 FYNNEI. Trimming took off 6 bases at V and 8 bases at J, with 16 bases between the two ends.